This T cell receptor beta chain comes out of a study of blood T cell repertoires in COVID-19. Looking at the study overall: The study drew acute and convalescent COVID-19 samples from the United States, Italy and Spain. T cells, B-cell-depleted T cells, or PBMCs provided the cDNA or gDNA that served as material.

Original methodology: Estimation of nucleated cell counts was performed using reference gene primer amplification. The table came from immunoSEQ multiplex PCR; TCRdb's copy has only in-frame clones and leaves some out. The DNA was the basis for D and trimming; V, J and clone size are from that table. The top ten clones hold about 8.9% of a sample with hundreds of thousands of clones, around four fifths of them seen once. This CDR3 region has 13 residues. The V and J ends lost 5 bases and 4 bases respectively, with 11 bases between them. Germline CDR1 reads SGHVS; CDR2 reads FNYEAQ. The V call is TRBV7-6, the J call TRBJ1-1; D call uncertain. The source material was peripheral blood. This TCR came from a woman aged 50 to 65 with acute or convalescent COVID-19. CDR3 nucleotides: TGTGCCAGCAGCCCCACGGGATCCACTGAAGCTTTCTTT. Protein product: CASSPTGSTEAFF.